The 29 T cell receptor beta chains below all came from one sample that was sequenced in a study of shared clonotypes between healthy human individuals. The repertoire was sequenced with immunoSEQ multiplex PCR; TCRdb's copy has only in-frame clones and lacks some. Of roughly 500,000 clones in the sample, 90% to 97% were seen once. Input material: naive CD4+ T cells sorted from blood. Subset here: CD45RA+ positively selected. Receptors were obtained from a woman aged 25 to 45 in good health.

The chain links TRBV11-2 to TRBJ2-7, with 10 bases identical to TRBD2. Trimming cost V 5 bases and J 2 bases; bases outside gene matches: 15. The CDR3 has 18 amino acids. Germline loops: CDR1 SGHAT, CDR2 FQNNGV. CDR3 in amino acids: CASSPGVGFSGRTYEQYF. Written as DNA, the CDR3 is TGTGCCAGCAGCCCGGGTGTGGGTTTTAGCGGGAGGACCTACGAGCAGTACTTC.

The CDR3 DNA reads as TGTGCCAGTAGCCGCGGGAGAAGGACAGATACGCAGTATTTT. Translated: CASSRGRRTDTQYF. This chain uses TRBV19 with TRBJ2-3; TRBD2 agrees at 7 bases. The trim removed 6 bases at V and 3 bases at J, leaving 6 bases unmatched. CDR3 size: 14 residues. Germline V gene lookup returns CDR1 LNHDA and CDR2 SQIVND (reference sequence).

The V and J genes are TRBV9 and TRBJ2-1; 10 bases are shared with TRBD2. This CDR3 is built from 15 residues. V lost 3 bases, J lost 4 bases, and 4 bases stayed unmatched. Germline V gives CDR1 SGDLS, CDR2 YYNGEE. CDR3 sequence reads: CASSGRTSGYNEQFF. DNA of the CDR3: TGTGCCAGCAGCGGAAGGACTAGCGGTTACAATGAGCAGTTCTTC.

CDR3 region: CASSGAGTSHYNEQFF. Here the CDR3 DNA reads TGTGCCAGCAGCGGCGCCGGGACTAGCCACTACAATGAGCAGTTCTTC. This chain connects TRBV5-6 to TRBJ2-1; 9 bases match TRBD2. The V gene end was trimmed by 4 bases and the J gene end by 3 bases; junction bases not matched to a gene: 8. Germline CDR1 is SGHDT and CDR2 is YYEEEE. The CDR3 consists of 16 residues. Complete variable domain (other parts from reference TRBV5-6 and TRBJ2-1): DAGVTQSPTHLIKTRGQQVTLRCSPKSGHDTVSWYQQALGQGPQFIFQYYEEEERQRGNFPDRFSGHQFPNYSSELNVNALLLGDSALYLCASSGAGTSHYNEQFFGPGTRLTVL.

This clone was recorded once. The chain uses TRBV19 and TRBJ2-3; TRBD2 agrees at 9 bases. Per the germline V gene, CDR1 is LNHDA and CDR2 is SQIVND (reference sequence). CDR3 size: 16 residues. V shed 5 bases, J shed 4 bases, and the junction held 10 bases outside the gene matches. The CDR3, as DNA: TGTGCCAGTAGTTTAGTTAGCGGGAGTGGGGCAGATACGCAGTATTTT. Protein: CASSLVSGSGADTQYF.

This clone was seen a single time. The rearrangement uses TRBV5-1 and TRBJ2-5; 7 bases are a match to TRBD2. The germline gives CDR1 SGHRS, CDR2 YFSETQ. Trimming cost V 0 bases and J 5 bases; bases outside gene matches: 10. The CDR3 extends over 16 amino acids. CDR3 region: CASSLATSAAAETQYF. CDR3 sequence (DNA): TGCGCCAGCAGCTTGGCCACTAGCGCCGCGGCGGAGACCCAGTACTTC. The full variable domain, rest sourced from reference TRBV5-1 and TRBJ2-5, is KAGVTQTPRYLIKTRGQQVTLSCSPISGHRSVSWYQQTPGQGLQFLFEYFSETQRNKGNFPGRFSGRQFSNSRSEMNVSTLELGDSALYLCASSLATSAAAETQYFGPGTRLLVL.

The V call is TRBV30, the J call TRBJ2-5; D is possibly TRBD2 (5 bases). The J call may be wrong; the DNA end is better matched by TRBJ2-7. Germline V gene sequence: CDR1 GTSNPN, CDR2 SVGIG (reference sequence). This CDR3 spans 13 amino acids. In DNA form, the CDR3 reads TGTGCCTGGAGTAAAAGCGGTCCCTACGAGCAGTACTTC. This sequence encodes CAWSKSGPYEQYF.

This chain uses TRBV28 with TRBJ2-7, with D uncertain. CDR1 is MDHEN and CDR2 is SYDVKM in the germline V gene. The V gene lost 7 bases and the J gene lost 0 bases, with 10 bases spanning the gap. The CDR3 has 13 residues. Written as DNA, the CDR3 is TGTGCCAGCACCACAATAAGCTCCTACGAGCAGTACTTC. This codes for CASTTISSYEQYF.

There are a few counts of this clone. The chain couples TRBV5-1 to TRBJ1-4, with D perhaps TRBD1 (6 bases). The CDR3 has 14 residues. Trimming took off 6 bases at V and 10 bases at J, with 19 bases between the two ends. Germline V gene data show CDR1 as SGHRS and CDR2 as YFSETQ. CDR3 sequence: CASMLGGTMGKLFF. In nucleotides, the CDR3 is TGCGCCAGCATGCTGGGGGGGACAATGGGAAAACTGTTTTTT.

V and J are TRBV7-2 and TRBJ2-5; 8 bases are shared with TRBD2. Germline CDR1 and CDR2: SGHTA and FQGNSA. This CDR3 has 14 amino acids. Germline trimming cut 5 bases from V and 5 bases from J; bases unmatched to any gene: 7. The CDR3 region is CASSNQLAAETQYF. For the CDR3, the DNA is TGTGCCAGCAGCAACCAACTAGCGGCGGAGACCCAGTACTTC.

V usage is TRBV13 and J usage is TRBJ2-7; the match to TRBD2 covers 7 bases. The V and J ends lost 5 bases and 5 bases, in that order; junction bases with no gene match: 15. The V gene's germline CDR1 is PRHDT and CDR2 FYEKMQ (reference sequence). The CDR3 contains 16 residues. CDR3 sequence: CASSPPRLASGDEQYF. Written as DNA, the CDR3 is TGTGCCAGCAGCCCGCCCCGACTAGCTTCGGGGGACGAGCAGTACTTC. Full variable domain (missing parts from reference TRBV13 and TRBJ2-7): AAGVIQSPRHLIKEKRETATLKCYPIPRHDTVYWYQQGPGQDPQFLISFYEKMQSDKGSIPDRFSAQQFSDYHSELNMSSLELGDSALYFCASSPPRLASGDEQYFGPGTRLTVT.

About this clone: The same CDR3 arises from other DNA sequences in this sample as well. This sequence joins TRBV9 and TRBJ1-2; maybe TRBD1 (5 bases). The CDR3 is 14 amino acids. Germline CDR1 reads SGDLS; CDR2 reads YYNGEE. Between the trimmed V and J ends, which lost 0 bases and 2 bases, there was a span of 8 bases. For the CDR3, the DNA is TGTGCCAGCAGCGTAGCCGGGGGAAACTATGGCTACACCTTC. Its translation: CASSVAGGNYGYTF.

The chain is built from TRBV25-1 and TRBJ2-3, with 8 bases aligning to TRBD1. Germline V CDR1 and CDR2: MGHDK, SYGVNS. V shed 3 bases, J shed 1 base, and the junction held 3 bases outside the gene matches. This CDR3 comprises 15 residues. Written as DNA, the CDR3 is TGTGCCAGCAGTGATCCGGGACAGGGCACAGATACGCAGTATTTT. This gives the protein CASSDPGQGTDTQYF.

This clone was observed a few times. The CDR3 bases are TGTGCCAGCAGTTTACCAGGGGCTGTCGGCAATCAGCCCCAGCATTTT. Protein sequence: CASSLPGAVGNQPQHF. V and J are TRBV28 and TRBJ1-5, with TRBD1 as a possible D gene (6 bases). V was pared by 2 bases and J by 2 bases, with 13 bases between. Germline lookup yields CDR1 MDHEN and CDR2 SYDVKM. The CDR3 loop spans 16 amino acids.

The CDR3, as DNA: TGTGCCAGTAACCGGGACAGGGGGCAAGAGACCCAGTACTTC. Residues: CASNRDRGQETQYF. The chain couples TRBV19 to TRBJ2-5, with 11 positions matching TRBD1. The CDR3 is 14 residues long. V lost 7 bases, J lost 2 bases, and 3 bases stayed unmatched. CDR1 is LNHDA, CDR2 SQIVND, per germline (reference sequence).

V usage is TRBV6-6 and J usage is TRBJ2-5; 8 bases agree with TRBD2. V was clipped by 6 bases and J by 0 bases; unmatched bases: 6. The CDR3 totals 15 residues. The germline V gene encodes CDR1 MNHNY and CDR2 SVGAGI (reference sequence). The DNA for the CDR3 is TGTGCCAGCAGGTTCGGGAGGGGGTACCAAGAGACCCAGTACTTC. Translated, it gives CASRFGRGYQETQYF.

The V and J genes are TRBV7-9 and TRBJ1-1; D unresolved. CDR3 size: 14 residues. Trimming took off 5 bases at V and 6 bases at J, with 16 bases between the two ends. Germline-derived CDR1 and CDR2 are SEHNR and FQNEAQ (reference sequence). In nucleotides, the CDR3 is TGTGCCAGCAGCCCAGCCGGGAGAACGCCTGAAGCTTTCTTT. This sequence encodes CASSPAGRTPEAFF.

About this clone: The junction shows a germline mismatch at one end, possibly a read error. The rearrangement links TRBV18 to TRBJ2-7; 10 nucleotides match TRBD1. The CDR3 spans 14 residues. Germline V gene data show CDR1 as KGHSH and CDR2 as LQKENI. The CDR3 DNA follows: TGTGCCGGCTCACGACAGGGGGCCACCTACGAGCAGTACTTC. Translating it yields CAGSRQGATYEQYF.

As concerns this clone: This CDR3 is also generated by other DNA sequences in the sample. The CDR3 nucleotides read TGTGCCAGCAGTGAACAGGGAAGATATGGCTACACCTTC. Its protein product is CASSEQGRYGYTF. This chain links TRBV6-1 with TRBJ1-2, with D possibly TRBD1 on 5 matching bases. V dropped 2 bases and J dropped 5 bases, with 9 bases sitting between them. Germline lookup yields CDR1 MNHNS and CDR2 SASEGT. This CDR3 spans 13 amino acids.

This CDR3 is CASSGAAGWLPVGDTQYF. DNA of the CDR3: TGTGCCAGCAGCGGAGCCGCGGGTTGGCTCCCTGTTGGAGATACGCAGTATTTT. The chain uses TRBV21-1 and TRBJ2-3; the table's D gene call, TRBD2, was not cross checked with the DNA. TRBV21-1 is flagged as a pseudogene. CDR3 length: 18 residues.

This chain uses TRBV11-3 with TRBJ1-1; the D gene is possibly TRBD1 (6 bases). Trimming took 6 bases from V and 3 from J, leaving 17 bases between them. Per the germline V gene, CDR1 is SGHNT and CDR2 is YENEEA. This CDR3 is 15 amino acids long. CDR3 residues: CASSLGGARDTEAFF. The CDR3 DNA sequence: TGTGCCAGCAGTCTCGGGGGGGCGCGAGACACTGAAGCTTTCTTT.

V gene TRBV11-3 combines with J gene TRBJ1-5; 9 bases are shared with TRBD1. Germline lookup yields CDR1 SGHNT and CDR2 YENEEA. The V gene end was trimmed by 5 bases and the J gene end by 4 bases; junction bases not matched to a gene: 15. The CDR3 sequence is 18 residues long. The CDR3 nucleotides are TGTGCCAGCAGCCGCGCTACCGTGGACAGGGGTGTAAATCAGCCCCAGCATTTT. The encoded protein is CASSRATVDRGVNQPQHF. Drawing the rest from reference TRBV11-3 and TRBJ1-5, the complete variable domain is EAGVVQSPRYKIIEKKQPVAFWCNPISGHNTLYWYLQNLGQGPELLIRYENEEAVDDSQLPKDRFSAERLKGVDSTLKIQPAELGDSAVYLCASSRATVDRGVNQPQHFGDGTRLSIL.

This clone is a singleton in its sample. This chain links TRBV10-3 with TRBJ2-4, with 11 bases matching TRBD2. CDR1 is ENHRY, CDR2 SYGVKD, per germline. J was trimmed by 8 bases and V by 2 bases; bases with no gene match: 8. The CDR3 loop spans 16 amino acids. DNA of the CDR3: TGTGCCATCAGTGAGCTAGCGGGAGGCCTGGGGGACATTCAGTACTTC. This gives the protein CAISELAGGLGDIQYF.

As regards this clone: One end of the junction is discordant with germline, which a read error may explain. The rearrangement joins TRBV6-4 to TRBJ2-7; 8 positions match TRBD1. The CDR3 is 13 amino acids. Germline CDR1 is MRHNA and CDR2 is SNTAGT. The CDR3 loop reads CASSVQGGYERYF. CDR3 coding DNA: TGTGCCAGCAGTGTACAGGGGGGCTACGAGCGGTACTTC.

The chain has TRBV28 and TRBJ1-3; maybe TRBD1 (6 bases). There are 15 residues in the CDR3. Germline-derived CDR1 and CDR2 are MDHEN and SYDVKM. The germline V and J ends were trimmed by 2 bases and 4 bases, with 12 bases remaining between them. The CDR3 is CASSLMGGQGNTIYF. For the CDR3, the DNA is TGTGCCAGCAGTTTAATGGGGGGACAAGGAAACACCATATATTTT.

The chain recombines TRBV7-9 with TRBJ2-7; 9 nucleotides align to TRBD2. Germline V gene sequence: CDR1 SEHNR, CDR2 FQNEAQ (reference sequence). With 5 bases clipped from V and 4 bases from J, the junction kept 18 bases outside the gene matches. The CDR3 is made up of 18 amino acids. The CDR3 protein is CASSPIGQFASGIYEQYF. Here the CDR3 DNA reads TGTGCCAGCAGCCCCATTGGACAGTTCGCTAGCGGGATATACGAGCAGTACTTC.

The chain recombines TRBV27 with TRBJ2-3; D unresolved. Looked up from germline, CDR1 is MNHEY and CDR2 is SMNVEV (reference sequence). This CDR3 contains 18 residues. V lost 1 base to trimming and J lost 0 bases, with 17 bases between them. This chain's CDR3 is CASSLWAKIRTSTDTQYF. CDR3 nucleotide sequence: TGTGCCAGCAGTTTATGGGCCAAGATTCGTACTAGCACAGATACGCAGTATTTT.

The V call is TRBV28, the J call TRBJ2-3; 14 bases match TRBD2. The germline V gene encodes CDR1 MDHEN and CDR2 SYDVKM. This CDR3 spans 16 amino acids. Trimming took 5 bases from V and 0 from J; bases not matched to a gene: 1. CDR3 region: CASSRLAGGSTDTQYF. The CDR3, as DNA: TGTGCCAGCAGTCGACTAGCGGGAGGGAGCACAGATACGCAGTATTTT.

This sequence joins TRBV18 and TRBJ1-1, with TRBD1 as a possible D gene (5 bases). V dropped 3 bases and J dropped 6 bases, with 11 bases sitting between them. CDR1 and CDR2 from the germline V gene are KGHSH and LQKENI. The CDR3 covers 13 residues. CDR3 DNA sequence: TGTGCCAGCTCACCGGACATACAGGCTGAAGCTTTCTTT. Encoded protein: CASSPDIQAEAFF.